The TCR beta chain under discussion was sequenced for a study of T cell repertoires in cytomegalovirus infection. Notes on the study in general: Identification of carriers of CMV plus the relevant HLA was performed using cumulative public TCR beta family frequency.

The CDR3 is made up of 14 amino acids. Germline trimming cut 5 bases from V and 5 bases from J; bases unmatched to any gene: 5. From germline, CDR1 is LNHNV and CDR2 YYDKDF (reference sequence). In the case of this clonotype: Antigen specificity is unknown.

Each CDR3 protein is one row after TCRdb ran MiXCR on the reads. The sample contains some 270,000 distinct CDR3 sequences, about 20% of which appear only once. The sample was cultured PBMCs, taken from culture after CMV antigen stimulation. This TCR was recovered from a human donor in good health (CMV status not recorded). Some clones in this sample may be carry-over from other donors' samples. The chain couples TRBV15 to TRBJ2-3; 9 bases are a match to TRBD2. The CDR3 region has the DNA TGTGCCACCAGCGGACCGACTAGCGGAGATACGCAGTATTTT. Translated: CATSGPTSGDTQYF.